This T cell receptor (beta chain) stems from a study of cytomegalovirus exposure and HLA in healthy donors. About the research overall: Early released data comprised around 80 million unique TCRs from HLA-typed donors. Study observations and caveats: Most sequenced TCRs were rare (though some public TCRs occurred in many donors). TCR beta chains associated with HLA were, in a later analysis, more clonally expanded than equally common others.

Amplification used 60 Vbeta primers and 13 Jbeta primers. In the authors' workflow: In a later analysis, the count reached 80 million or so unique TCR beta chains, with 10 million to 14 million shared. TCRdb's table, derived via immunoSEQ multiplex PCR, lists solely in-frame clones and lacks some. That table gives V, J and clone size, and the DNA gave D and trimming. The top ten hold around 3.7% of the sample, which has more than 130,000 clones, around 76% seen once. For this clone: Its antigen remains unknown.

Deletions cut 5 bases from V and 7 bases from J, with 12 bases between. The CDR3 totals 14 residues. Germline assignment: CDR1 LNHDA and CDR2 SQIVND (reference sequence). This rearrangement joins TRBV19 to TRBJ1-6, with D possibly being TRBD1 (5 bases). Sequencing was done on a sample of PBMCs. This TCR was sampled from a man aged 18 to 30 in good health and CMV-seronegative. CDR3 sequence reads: CASSPQATNSPLHF. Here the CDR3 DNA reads TGTGCCAGTAGTCCACAGGCTACGAATTCACCCCTCCACTTT.